This TCR beta chain was observed in a study of blood T cell repertoires in COVID-19. Looking at the study overall: Acute-phase and convalescent COVID-19 samples originated in the United States, Italy and Spain. PBMCs, B-cell-depleted T cells, or T cells provided the cDNA or gDNA that made up the material.

This CDR3 region has 15 residues. The ends were cut back, 6 bases at V and 2 bases at J, with 17 bases in the middle. Germline V gene data show CDR1 as MNHNY and CDR2 as SVGAGI (reference sequence). Those who participated ranged in age from about 18 to 89 years and resided in 20 to 30 US areas. Clones were sequenced by immunoSEQ multiplex PCR, and TCRdb holds only the in-frame ones, with some missing. The profile shows about 400,000 clones, around 87% of them singletons. The origin of this receptor is a woman aged 30 to 39 with acute COVID-19. Material: PBMCs or T cells enriched from blood (not recorded which). The gene calls are TRBV6-6 and TRBJ2-7, with D tentatively TRBD1 (5 bases). CDR3 in DNA: TGTGCCAGCAGATTAATGGCGACAGCTACCTACGAGCAGTACTTC. This translates into CASRLMATATYEQYF.